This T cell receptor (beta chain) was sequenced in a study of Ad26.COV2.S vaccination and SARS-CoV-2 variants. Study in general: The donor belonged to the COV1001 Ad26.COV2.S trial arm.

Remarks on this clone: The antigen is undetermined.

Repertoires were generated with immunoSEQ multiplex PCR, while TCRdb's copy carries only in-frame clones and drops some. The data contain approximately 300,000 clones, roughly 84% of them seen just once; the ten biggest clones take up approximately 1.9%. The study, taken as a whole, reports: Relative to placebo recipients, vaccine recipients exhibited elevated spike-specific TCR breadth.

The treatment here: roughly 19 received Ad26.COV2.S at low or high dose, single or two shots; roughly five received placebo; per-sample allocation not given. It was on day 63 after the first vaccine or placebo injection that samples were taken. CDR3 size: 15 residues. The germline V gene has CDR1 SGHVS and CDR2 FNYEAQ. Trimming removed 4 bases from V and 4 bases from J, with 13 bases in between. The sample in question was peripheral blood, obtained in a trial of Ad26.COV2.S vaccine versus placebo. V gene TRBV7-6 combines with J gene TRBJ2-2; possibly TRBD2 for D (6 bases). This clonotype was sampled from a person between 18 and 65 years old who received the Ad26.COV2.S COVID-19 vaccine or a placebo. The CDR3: CASSSSGVGTGELFF. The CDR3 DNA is TGTGCCAGCAGCTCGTCGGGGGTGGGCACCGGGGAGCTGTTTTTT. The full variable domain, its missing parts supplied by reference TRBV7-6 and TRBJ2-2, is GAGVSQSPRYKVTKRGQDVALRCDPISGHVSLYWYRQALGQGPEFLTYFNYEAQQDKSGLPNDRFSAERPEGSISTLTIQRTEQRDSAMYRCASSSSGVGTGELFFGEGSRLTVL.